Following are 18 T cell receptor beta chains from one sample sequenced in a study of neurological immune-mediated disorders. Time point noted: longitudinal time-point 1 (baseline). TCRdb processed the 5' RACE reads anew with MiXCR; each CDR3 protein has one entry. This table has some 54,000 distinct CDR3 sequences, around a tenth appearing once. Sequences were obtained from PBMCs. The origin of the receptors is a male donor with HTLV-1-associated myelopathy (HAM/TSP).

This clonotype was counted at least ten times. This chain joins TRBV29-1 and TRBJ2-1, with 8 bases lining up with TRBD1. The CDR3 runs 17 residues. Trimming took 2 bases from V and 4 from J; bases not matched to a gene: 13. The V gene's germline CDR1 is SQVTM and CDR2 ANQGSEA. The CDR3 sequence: CSVERGQGDRFYNEQFF. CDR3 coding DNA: TGCAGCGTTGAAAGGGGGCAGGGGGACAGGTTTTACAATGAGCAGTTCTTC.

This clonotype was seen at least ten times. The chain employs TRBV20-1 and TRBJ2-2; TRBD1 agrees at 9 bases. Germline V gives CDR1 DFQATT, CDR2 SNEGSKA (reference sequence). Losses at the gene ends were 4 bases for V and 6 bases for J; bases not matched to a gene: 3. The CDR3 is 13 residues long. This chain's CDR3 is CSAKQGAAGELFF. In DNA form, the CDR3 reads TGCAGTGCTAAACAGGGGGCGGCCGGGGAGCTGTTTTTT.

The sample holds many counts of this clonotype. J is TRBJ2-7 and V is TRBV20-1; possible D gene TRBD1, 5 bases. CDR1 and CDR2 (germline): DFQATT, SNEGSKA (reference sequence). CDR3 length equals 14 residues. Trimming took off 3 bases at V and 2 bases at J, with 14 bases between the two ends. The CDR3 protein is CSARRQSTTYEQYF. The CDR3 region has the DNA TGCAGTGCTAGGAGACAGTCCACCACCTACGAGCAGTACTTC.

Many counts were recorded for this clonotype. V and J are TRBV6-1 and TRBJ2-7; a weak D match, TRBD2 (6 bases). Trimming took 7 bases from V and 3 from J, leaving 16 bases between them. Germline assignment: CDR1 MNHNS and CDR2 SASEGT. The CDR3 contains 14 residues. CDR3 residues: CASMGPGGNYEQYF. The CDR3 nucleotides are TGTGCCAGCATGGGTCCTGGGGGGAACTACGAGCAGTACTTC.

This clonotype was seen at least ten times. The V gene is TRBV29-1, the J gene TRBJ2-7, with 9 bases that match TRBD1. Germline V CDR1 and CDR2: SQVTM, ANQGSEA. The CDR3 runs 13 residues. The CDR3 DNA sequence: TGCAGTGACCCCCGGGACAGGGCCTACGAGCAGTACTTC. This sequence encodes CSDPRDRAYEQYF.

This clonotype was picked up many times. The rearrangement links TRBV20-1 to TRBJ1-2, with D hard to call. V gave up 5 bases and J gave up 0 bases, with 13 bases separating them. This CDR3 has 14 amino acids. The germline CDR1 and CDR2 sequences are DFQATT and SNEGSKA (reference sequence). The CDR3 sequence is CSAGPSGSNYGYTF. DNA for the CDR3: TGCAGTGCTGGACCCTCTGGATCTAACTATGGCTACACCTTC.

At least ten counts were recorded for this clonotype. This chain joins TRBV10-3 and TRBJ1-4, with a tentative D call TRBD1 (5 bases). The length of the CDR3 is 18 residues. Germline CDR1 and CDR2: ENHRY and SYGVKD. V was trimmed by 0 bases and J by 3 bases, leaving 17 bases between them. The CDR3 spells CAISESMFGQGANEKLFF. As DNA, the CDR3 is TGTGCCATCAGTGAGTCGATGTTCGGGCAGGGAGCTAATGAAAAACTGTTTTTT.

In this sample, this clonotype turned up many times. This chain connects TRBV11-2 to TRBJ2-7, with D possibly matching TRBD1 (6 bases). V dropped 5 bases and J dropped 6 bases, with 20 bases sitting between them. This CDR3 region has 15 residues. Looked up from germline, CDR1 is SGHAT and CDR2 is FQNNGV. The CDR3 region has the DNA TGTGCCAGCAGCGAACAGGGTACTGGGCGGGCCGAGCAGTACTTC. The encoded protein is CASSEQGTGRAEQYF.

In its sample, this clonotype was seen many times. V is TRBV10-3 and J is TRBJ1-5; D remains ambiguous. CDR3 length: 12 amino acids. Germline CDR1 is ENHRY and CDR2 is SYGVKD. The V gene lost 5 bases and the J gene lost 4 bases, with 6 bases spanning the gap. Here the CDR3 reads CAISSINQPQHF. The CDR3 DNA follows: TGTGCCATCAGTAGTATAAATCAGCCCCAGCATTTT.

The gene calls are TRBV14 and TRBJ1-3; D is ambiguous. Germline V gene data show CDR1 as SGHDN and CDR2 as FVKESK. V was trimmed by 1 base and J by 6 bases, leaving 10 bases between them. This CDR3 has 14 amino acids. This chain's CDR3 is CASSQGSFPNTIYF. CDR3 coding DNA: TGTGCCAGCAGCCAAGGGAGTTTTCCAAACACCATATATTTT.

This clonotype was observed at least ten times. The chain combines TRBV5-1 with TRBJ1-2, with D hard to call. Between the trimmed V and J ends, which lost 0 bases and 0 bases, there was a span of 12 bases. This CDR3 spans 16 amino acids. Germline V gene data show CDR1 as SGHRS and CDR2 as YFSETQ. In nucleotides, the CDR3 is TGCGCCAGCAGCTTGGGCCAACGGGAAGCTAACTATGGCTACACCTTC. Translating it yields CASSLGQREANYGYTF.

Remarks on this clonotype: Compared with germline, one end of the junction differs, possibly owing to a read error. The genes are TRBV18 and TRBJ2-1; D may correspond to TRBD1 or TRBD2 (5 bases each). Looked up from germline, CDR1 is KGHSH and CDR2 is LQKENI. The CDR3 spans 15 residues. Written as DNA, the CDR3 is TGTGTCAGCTCACCGGACACGGGACGAGGAAATGAGCAGTTCTTC. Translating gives CVSSPDTGRGNEQFF.

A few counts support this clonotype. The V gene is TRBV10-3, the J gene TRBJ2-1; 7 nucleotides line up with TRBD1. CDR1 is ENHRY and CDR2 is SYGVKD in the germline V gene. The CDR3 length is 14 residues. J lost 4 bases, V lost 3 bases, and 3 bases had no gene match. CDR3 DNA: TGTGCCATCAGTGACGGGACAGAATACAATGAGCAGTTCTTC. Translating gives CAISDGTEYNEQFF.

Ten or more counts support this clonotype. The CDR3 coding sequence is TGTGCCAGCAGTTACTCGACAGTCGGCTACACCTTC. The encoded protein is CASSYSTVGYTF. J is TRBJ1-2 and V is TRBV6-2 or TRBV6-3; a possible D gene is TRBD1 (5 bases). Trimming stripped 0 bases from V and 8 bases from J, with 7 bases between. The CDR3 spans 12 residues. Germline CDR1 is MNHEY and CDR2 is SVGEGT.

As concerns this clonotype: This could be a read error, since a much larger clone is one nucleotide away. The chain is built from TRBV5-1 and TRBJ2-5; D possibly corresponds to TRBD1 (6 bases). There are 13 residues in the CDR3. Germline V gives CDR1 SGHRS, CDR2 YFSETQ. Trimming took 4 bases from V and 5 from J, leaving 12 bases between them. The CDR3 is CASSVTRGETQYF. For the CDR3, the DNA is TGCGCCAGCAGCGTAACTAGGGGGGAGACCCAGTACTTC.

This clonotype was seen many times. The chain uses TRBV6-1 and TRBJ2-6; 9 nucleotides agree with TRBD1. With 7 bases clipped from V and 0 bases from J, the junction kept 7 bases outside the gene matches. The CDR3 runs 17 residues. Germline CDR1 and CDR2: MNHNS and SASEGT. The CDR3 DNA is TGTGCCAGCACCCCGGGACAGGGCCTCTCTGGGGCCAACGTCCTGACTTTC. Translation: CASTPGQGLSGANVLTF.

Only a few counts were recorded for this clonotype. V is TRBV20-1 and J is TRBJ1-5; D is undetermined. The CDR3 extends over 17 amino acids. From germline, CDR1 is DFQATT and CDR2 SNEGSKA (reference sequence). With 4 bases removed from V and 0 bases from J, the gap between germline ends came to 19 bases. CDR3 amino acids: CSAKVARNQYSNQPQHF. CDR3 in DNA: TGCAGTGCTAAGGTAGCCCGGAATCAGTATAGCAATCAGCCCCAGCATTTT.

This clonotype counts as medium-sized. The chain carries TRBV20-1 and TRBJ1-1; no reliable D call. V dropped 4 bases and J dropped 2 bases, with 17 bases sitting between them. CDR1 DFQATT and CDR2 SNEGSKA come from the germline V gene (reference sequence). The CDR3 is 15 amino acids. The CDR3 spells CSATKVGSYNTEAFF. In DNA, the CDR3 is TGCAGTGCTACTAAAGTCGGGTCCTACAACACTGAAGCTTTCTTT.